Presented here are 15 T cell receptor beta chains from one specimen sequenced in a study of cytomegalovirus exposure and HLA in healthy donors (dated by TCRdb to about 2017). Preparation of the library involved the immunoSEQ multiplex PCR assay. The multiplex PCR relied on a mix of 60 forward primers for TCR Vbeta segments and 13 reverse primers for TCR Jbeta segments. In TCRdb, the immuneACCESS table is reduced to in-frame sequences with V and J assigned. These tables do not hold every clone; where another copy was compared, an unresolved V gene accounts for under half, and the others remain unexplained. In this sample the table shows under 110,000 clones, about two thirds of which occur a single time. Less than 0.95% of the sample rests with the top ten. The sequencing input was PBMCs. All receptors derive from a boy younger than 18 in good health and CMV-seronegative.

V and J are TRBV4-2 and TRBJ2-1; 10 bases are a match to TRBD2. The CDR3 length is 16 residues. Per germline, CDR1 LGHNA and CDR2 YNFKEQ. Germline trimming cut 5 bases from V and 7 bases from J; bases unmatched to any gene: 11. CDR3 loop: CASSDSSGRARNEQFF. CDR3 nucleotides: TGTGCCAGCAGCGATTCAAGCGGGAGGGCCAGAAATGAGCAGTTCTTC.

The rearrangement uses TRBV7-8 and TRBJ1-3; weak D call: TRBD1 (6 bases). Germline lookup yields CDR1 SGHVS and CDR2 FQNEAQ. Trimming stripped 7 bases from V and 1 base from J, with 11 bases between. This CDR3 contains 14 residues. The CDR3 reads CASTRQGSGNTIYF. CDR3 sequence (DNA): TGTGCCAGCACCCGTCAGGGGTCTGGAAACACCATATATTTT.

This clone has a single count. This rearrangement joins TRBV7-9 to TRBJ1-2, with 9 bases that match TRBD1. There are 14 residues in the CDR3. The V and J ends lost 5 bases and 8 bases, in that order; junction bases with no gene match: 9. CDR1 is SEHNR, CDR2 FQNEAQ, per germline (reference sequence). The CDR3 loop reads CASSHDRGSWGYTF. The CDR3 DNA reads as TGTGCCAGCAGCCATGACAGGGGGTCTTGGGGCTACACCTTC. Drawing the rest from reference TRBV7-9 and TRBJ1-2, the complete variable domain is DTGVSQNPRHKITKRGQNVTFRCDPISEHNRLYWYRQTLGQGPEFLTYFQNEAQLEKSRLLSDRFSAERPKGSFSTLEIQRTEQGDSAMYLCASSHDRGSWGYTFGSGTRLTVV.

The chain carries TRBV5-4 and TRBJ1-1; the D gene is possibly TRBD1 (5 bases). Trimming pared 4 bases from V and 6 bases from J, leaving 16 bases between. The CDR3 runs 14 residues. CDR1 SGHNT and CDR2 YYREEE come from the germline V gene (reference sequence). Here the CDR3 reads CASSKPQGGAEAFF. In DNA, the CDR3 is TGTGCCAGCAGCAAACCCCAGGGTGGTGCTGAAGCTTTCTTT. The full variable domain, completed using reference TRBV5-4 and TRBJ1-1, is ETGVTQSPTHLIKTRGQQVTLRCSSQSGHNTVSWYQQALGQGPQFIFQYYREEENGRGNFPPRFSGLQFPNYSSELNVNALELDDSALYLCASSKPQGGAEAFFGQGTRLTVV.

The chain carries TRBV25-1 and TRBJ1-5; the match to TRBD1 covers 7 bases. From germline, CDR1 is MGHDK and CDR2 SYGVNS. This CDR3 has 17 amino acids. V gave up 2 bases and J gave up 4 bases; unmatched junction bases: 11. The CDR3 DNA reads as TGTGCCAGCAGTGAACCTACTTCGGACAGGAGGAATCAGCCCCAGCATTTT. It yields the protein CASSEPTSDRRNQPQHF.

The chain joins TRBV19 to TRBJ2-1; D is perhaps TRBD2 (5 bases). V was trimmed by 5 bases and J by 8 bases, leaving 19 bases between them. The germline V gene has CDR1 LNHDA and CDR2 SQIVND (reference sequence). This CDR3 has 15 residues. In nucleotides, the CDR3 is TGTGCCAGTAGTCCCGTGGCGGGCGCGATCGATGAGCAGTTCTTC. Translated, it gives CASSPVAGAIDEQFF.

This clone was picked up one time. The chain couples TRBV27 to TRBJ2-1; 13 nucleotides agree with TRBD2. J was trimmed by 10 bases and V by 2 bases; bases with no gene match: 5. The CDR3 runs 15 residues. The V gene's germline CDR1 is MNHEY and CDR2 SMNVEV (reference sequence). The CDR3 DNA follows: TGTGCCAGCAGTTTAAGGGGACTAGCGGGATCCGAGCAGTTCTTC. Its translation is CASSLRGLAGSEQFF.

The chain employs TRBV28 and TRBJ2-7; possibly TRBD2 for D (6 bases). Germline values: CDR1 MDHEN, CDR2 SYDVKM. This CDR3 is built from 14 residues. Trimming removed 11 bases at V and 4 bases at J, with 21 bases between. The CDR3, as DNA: TGTGCCGGGGCGCGGGCGGGGTTCGGATACGAGCAGTACTTC. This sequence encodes CAGARAGFGYEQYF. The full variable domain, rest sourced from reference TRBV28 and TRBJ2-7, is DVKVTQSSRYLVKRTGEKVFLECVQDMDHENMFWYRQDPGLGLRLIYFSYDVKMKEKGDIPEGYSVSREKKERFSLILESASTNQTSMYLCAGARAGFGYEQYFGPGTRLTVT.

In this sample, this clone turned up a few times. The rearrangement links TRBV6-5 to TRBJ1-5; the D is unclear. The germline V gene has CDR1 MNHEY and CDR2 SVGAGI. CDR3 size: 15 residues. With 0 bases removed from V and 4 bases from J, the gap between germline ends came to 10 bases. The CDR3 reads CASSYSLADNQPQHF. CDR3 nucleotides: TGTGCCAGCAGTTACTCGTTGGCAGATAATCAGCCCCAGCATTTT.

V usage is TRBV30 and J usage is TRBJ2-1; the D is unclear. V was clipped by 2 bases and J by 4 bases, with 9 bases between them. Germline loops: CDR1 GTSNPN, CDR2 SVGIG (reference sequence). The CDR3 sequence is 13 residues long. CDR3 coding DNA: TGTGCCTGGAGTCCAGGTAATTACAATGAGCAGTTCTTC. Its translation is CAWSPGNYNEQFF.

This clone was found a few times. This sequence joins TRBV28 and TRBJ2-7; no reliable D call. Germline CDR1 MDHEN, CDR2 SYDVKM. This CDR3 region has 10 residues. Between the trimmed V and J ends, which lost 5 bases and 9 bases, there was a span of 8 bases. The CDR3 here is CASSGELQYF. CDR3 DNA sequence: TGTGCCAGCAGTGGAGAGCTGCAGTACTTC. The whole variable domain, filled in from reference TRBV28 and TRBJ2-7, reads DVKVTQSSRYLVKRTGEKVFLECVQDMDHENMFWYRQDPGLGLRLIYFSYDVKMKEKGDIPEGYSVSREKKERFSLILESASTNQTSMYLCASSGELQYFGPGTRLTVT.

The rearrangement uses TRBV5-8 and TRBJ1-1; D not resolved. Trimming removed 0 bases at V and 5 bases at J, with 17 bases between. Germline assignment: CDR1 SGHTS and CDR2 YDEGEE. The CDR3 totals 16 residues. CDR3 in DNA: TGTGCCAGCAGCTTGGTGGAGAGGAGGAGTAGGACTGAAGCTTTCTTT. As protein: CASSLVERRSRTEAFF.

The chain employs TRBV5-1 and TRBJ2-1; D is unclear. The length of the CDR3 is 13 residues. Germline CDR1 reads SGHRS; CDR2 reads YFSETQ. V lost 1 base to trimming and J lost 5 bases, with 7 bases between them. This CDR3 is CASSLSLDNEQFF. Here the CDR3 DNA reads TGCGCCAGCAGCTTGAGCCTTGACAATGAGCAGTTCTTC.

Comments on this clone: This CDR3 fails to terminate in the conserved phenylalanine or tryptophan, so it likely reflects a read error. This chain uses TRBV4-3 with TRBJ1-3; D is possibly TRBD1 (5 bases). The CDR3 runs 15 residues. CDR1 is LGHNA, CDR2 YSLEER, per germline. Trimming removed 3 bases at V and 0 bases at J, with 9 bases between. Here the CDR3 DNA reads TGCGCCAGCAGCCAGAACACAGGCTCTGGAAACACCATATATGTT. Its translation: CASSQNTGSGNTIYV.

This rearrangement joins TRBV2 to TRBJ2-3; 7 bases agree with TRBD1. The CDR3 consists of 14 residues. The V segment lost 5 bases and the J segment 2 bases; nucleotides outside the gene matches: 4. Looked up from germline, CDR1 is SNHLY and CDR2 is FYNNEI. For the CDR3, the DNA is TGTGCCAGCAGTAGGGACAGACACACAGATACGCAGTATTTT. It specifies CASSRDRHTDTQYF.